One and the same sample provided the 12 T cell receptor beta chains below, sequenced in a study of blood T cell repertoires in COVID-19. Assay: immunoSEQ multiplex PCR; the TCRdb copy retains only in-frame clones and omits some. The sample holds approximately 100,000 clones, around 85% seen once. The source material was peripheral blood. The source is a human donor in a cohort sampled during active COVID-19.

The chain carries TRBV28 and TRBJ1-2; 8 bases align to TRBD1. Per germline, CDR1 MDHEN and CDR2 SYDVKM. V was clipped by 5 bases and J by 5 bases; unmatched bases: 10. The CDR3 is made up of 15 amino acids. CDR3 nucleotides: TGTGCCAGCAGTCCACTTTCGACAGGGGAGTATGGCTACACCTTC. It codes for CASSPLSTGEYGYTF.

V and J are TRBV7-3 and TRBJ2-1, with TRBD2 identical over 13 bases. The CDR3 has 15 amino acids. Germline V gene data show CDR1 as SGHTA and CDR2 as FQGTGA. V shed 5 bases, J shed 6 bases, and the junction held 4 bases outside the gene matches. CDR3: CASSQTSGGINEQFF. CDR3 bases: TGTGCCAGCAGCCAGACTAGCGGGGGGATCAATGAGCAGTTCTTC.

CDR3 DNA: TGTGCCAGCGGTAGCGGGCGAGAAGGGACCCAGTACTTC. This gives the protein CASGSGREGTQYF. The chain employs TRBV28 and TRBJ2-5; TRBD2 matches 7 bases. CDR1 MDHEN and CDR2 SYDVKM come from the germline V gene. This CDR3 comprises 13 residues. After removal of 8 bases from V and 7 bases from J, the junction contained 10 bases not matched to a gene. Drawing the rest from reference TRBV28 and TRBJ2-5, the complete variable domain is DVKVTQSSRYLVKRTGEKVFLECVQDMDHENMFWYRQDPGLGLRLIYFSYDVKMKEKGDIPEGYSVSREKKERFSLILESASTNQTSMYLCASGSGREGTQYFGPGTRLLVL.

The chain has TRBV28 and TRBJ2-5; 8 nucleotides match TRBD1. V shed 3 bases and J 1 base; nucleotides not matched to a gene: 4. CDR1 MDHEN and CDR2 SYDVKM come from the germline V gene. The CDR3 totals 15 residues. CDR3 in amino acids: CASSLGQALQETQYF. The CDR3 bases are TGTGCCAGCAGTTTGGGACAGGCCCTCCAAGAGACCCAGTACTTC.

The gene calls are TRBV28 and TRBJ1-6, with unresolved D. The germline CDR1 and CDR2 sequences are MDHEN and SYDVKM. The length of the CDR3 is 15 residues. Trimming pared 10 bases from V and 10 bases from J, leaving 23 bases between. The CDR3: CATSLAVARSSPLHF. DNA for the CDR3: TGTGCCACCTCCCTGGCGGTAGCGAGGAGCTCACCCCTCCACTTT.

A few counts support this clone. The chain recombines TRBV19 with TRBJ1-5, with D possibly being TRBD1 (6 bases). The CDR3 covers 17 residues. Trimming removed 5 bases at V and 5 bases at J, with 22 bases between. The V gene's germline CDR1 is LNHDA and CDR2 SQIVND (reference sequence). Written as DNA, the CDR3 is TGTGCCAGTAGTCCCGAAAACTACAGGGTTCGGGATCAGCCCCAGCATTTT. Translating gives CASSPENYRVRDQPQHF.

This clone has more than one count but fewer than ten. V is TRBV4-1 and J is TRBJ2-7; 8 positions agree with TRBD2. Germline CDR1 MGHRA, CDR2 YSYEKL. The ends lost 3 bases at V and 3 bases at J; junction bases unmatched: 7. The CDR3 runs to 15 residues. CDR3 loop: CASSHLAGFNYEQYF. DNA for the CDR3: TGCGCCAGCAGCCACTTAGCGGGGTTCAACTACGAGCAGTACTTC.

Concerning this clone itself: Mismatch with germline at one junction end may stem from a read error. CDR3 loop: CASSIILAAITGTQYF. The CDR3 nucleotides read TGTGCCAGTAGTATAATCCTAGCGGCTATCACAGGTACGCAGTATTTT. The genes are TRBV19 and TRBJ2-3; 7 nucleotides line up with TRBD2. Germline-derived CDR1 and CDR2 are LNHDA and SQIVND (reference sequence). CDR3 length equals 16 residues.

This clone was seen once. V and J are TRBV9 and TRBJ1-1, with D tentatively TRBD1 (6 bases). Trimming removed 4 bases at V and 0 bases at J, with 16 bases between. The germline gives CDR1 SGDLS, CDR2 YYNGEE. This CDR3 has 16 amino acids. CDR3 DNA sequence: TGTGCCAGCAGCCCCCGACAGGTCCCCATGAACACTGAAGCTTTCTTT. Encoded protein: CASSPRQVPMNTEAFF.

Turning to this clone: Within the sample, other DNA sequences also encode this same CDR3. The V and J genes are TRBV4-3 and TRBJ1-3, with D maybe TRBD1 (5 bases). The germline V gene encodes CDR1 LGHNA and CDR2 YSLEER. V was pared by 1 base and J by 1 base, with 8 bases between. The CDR3 spans 15 residues. Written as DNA, the CDR3 is TGCGCCAGCAGCCAAGGCGGGGGATCTGGAAACACCATATATTTT. Translation: CASSQGGGSGNTIYF.

The J gene is TRBJ1-6, the V gene TRBV7-2; TRBD1 aligns across 7 bases. With V trimmed by 6 bases and J by 7 bases, 6 bases remained unmatched. The CDR3 runs to 14 residues. Germline V lookup: CDR1 SGHTA, CDR2 FQGNSA. CDR3 nucleotide sequence: TGTGCCAGCAGTCTACAGGGGCGCAATTCACCCCTCCACTTT. It is translated as CASSLQGRNSPLHF.

The chain recombines TRBV7-9 with TRBJ1-2; tentative D call: TRBD1 (5 bases). The CDR3 is made up of 14 amino acids. The germline V and J ends were trimmed by 2 bases and 4 bases, with 11 bases remaining between them. CDR1 is SEHNR, CDR2 FQNEAQ, per germline (reference sequence). The CDR3 DNA reads TGTGCCAGCAGCTTAATGGACACGCCCTATGGCTACACCTTC. It specifies CASSLMDTPYGYTF.